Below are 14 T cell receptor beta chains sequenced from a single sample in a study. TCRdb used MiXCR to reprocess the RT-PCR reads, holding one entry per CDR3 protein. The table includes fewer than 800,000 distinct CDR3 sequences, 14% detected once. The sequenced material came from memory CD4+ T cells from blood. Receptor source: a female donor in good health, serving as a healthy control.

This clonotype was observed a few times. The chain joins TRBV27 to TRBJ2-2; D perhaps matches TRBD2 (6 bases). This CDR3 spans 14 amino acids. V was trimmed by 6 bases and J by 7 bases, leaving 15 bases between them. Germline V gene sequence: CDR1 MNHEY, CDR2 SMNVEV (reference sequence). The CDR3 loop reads CASSPSGVGGELFF. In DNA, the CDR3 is TGTGCCAGCAGCCCCTCGGGGGTCGGCGGGGAGCTGTTTTTT.

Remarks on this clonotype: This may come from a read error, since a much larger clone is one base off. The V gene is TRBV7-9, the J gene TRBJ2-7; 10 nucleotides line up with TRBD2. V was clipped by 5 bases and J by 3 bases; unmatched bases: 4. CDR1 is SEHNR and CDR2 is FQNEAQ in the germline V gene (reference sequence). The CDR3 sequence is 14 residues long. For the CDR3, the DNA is TGTGCCAGCAGCCCCTGGACTAGCGGCTACGAGCAGTACTTC. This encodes CASSPWTSGYEQYF.

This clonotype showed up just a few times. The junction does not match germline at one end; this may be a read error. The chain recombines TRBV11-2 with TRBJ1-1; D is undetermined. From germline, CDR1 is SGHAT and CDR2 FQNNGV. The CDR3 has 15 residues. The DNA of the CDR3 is TGTGCCAGCAACTTAGGGCAGAACATGAACACTGAAGCTTTCTTT. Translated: CASNLGQNMNTEAFF.

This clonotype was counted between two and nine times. The CDR3 coding sequence is TGTGCCAGCAGCTTAATTGGCGATTCAGACACCTTC. Protein product: CASSLIGDSDTF. The gene calls are TRBV7-9 and TRBJ1-2; D not certain. Trimming removed 2 bases from V and 12 bases from J, with 13 bases in between. The length of the CDR3 is 12 residues. CDR1 SEHNR and CDR2 FQNEAQ come from the germline V gene (reference sequence).

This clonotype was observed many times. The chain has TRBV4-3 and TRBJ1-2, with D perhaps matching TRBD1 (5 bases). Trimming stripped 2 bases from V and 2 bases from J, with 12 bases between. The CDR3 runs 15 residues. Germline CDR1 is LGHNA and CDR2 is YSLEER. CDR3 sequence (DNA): TGCGCCAGCAGCCAACAAACAGGAGGAAACTATGGCTACACCTTC. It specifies CASSQQTGGNYGYTF.

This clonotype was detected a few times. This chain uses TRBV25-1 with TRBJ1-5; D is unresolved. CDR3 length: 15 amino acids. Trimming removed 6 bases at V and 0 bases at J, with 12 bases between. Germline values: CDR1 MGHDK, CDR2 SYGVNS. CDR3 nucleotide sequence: TGTGCCAGCAGATGCCCCGGGAGTAGCAATCAGCCCCAGCATTTT. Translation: CASRCPGSSNQPQHF.

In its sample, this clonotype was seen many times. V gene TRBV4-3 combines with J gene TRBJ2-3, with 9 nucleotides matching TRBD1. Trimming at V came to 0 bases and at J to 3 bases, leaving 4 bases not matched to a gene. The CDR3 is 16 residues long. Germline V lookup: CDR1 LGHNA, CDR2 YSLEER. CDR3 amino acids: CASSQDHRGRTDTQYF. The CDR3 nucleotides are TGCGCCAGCAGCCAAGACCACAGGGGGCGGACAGATACGCAGTATTTT.

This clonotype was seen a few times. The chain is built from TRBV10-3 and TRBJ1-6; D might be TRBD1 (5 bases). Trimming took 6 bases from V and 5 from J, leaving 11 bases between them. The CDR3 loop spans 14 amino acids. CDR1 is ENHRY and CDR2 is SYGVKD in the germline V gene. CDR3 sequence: CAIRNTGDNSPLHF. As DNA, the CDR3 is TGTGCCATCAGAAATACAGGAGATAATTCACCCCTCCACTTT.

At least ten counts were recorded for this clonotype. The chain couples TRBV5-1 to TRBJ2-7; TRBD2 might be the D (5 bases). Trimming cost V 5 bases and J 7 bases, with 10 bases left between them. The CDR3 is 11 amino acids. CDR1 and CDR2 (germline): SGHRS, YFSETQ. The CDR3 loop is CASSDSGEQYF. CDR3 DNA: TGCGCCAGCAGTGATTCGGGGGAGCAGTACTTC.

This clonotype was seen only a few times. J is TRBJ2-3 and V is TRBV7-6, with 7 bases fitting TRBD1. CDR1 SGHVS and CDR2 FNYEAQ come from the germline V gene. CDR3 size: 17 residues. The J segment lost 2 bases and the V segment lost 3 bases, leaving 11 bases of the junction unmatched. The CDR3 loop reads CASSFSRDSKTTDTQYF. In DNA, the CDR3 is TGTGCCAGCAGCTTCTCTCGGGACAGCAAAACCACAGATACGCAGTATTTT. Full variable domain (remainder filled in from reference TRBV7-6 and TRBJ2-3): GAGVSQSPRYKVTKRGQDVALRCDPISGHVSLYWYRQALGQGPEFLTYFNYEAQQDKSGLPNDRFSAERPEGSISTLTIQRTEQRDSAMYRCASSFSRDSKTTDTQYFGPGTRLTVL.

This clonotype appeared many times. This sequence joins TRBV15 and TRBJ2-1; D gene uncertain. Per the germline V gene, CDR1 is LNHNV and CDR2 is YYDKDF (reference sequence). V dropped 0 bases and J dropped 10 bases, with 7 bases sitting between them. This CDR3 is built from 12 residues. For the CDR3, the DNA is TGTGCCACCAGCAGAGATCGGAGCGAGCAGTTCTTC. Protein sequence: CATSRDRSEQFF.

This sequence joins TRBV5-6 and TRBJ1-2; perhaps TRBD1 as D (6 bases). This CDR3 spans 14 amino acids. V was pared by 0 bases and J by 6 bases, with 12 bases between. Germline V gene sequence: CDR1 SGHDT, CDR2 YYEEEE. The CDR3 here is CASSLVSGVNGYTF. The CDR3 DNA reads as TGTGCCAGCAGCTTGGTATCAGGGGTTAATGGCTACACCTTC.

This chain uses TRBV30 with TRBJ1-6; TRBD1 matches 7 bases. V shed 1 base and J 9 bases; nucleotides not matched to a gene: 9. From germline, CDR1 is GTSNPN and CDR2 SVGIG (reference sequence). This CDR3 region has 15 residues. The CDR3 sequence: CAWSAQLGGGSPLHF. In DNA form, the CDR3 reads TGTGCCTGGAGTGCCCAGTTAGGGGGCGGTTCACCCCTCCACTTT. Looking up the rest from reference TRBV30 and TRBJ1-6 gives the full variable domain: SQTIHQWPATLVQPVGSPLSLECTVEGTSNPNLYWYRQAAGRGLQLLFYSVGIGQISSEVPQNLSASRPQDRQFILSSKKLLLSDSGFYLCAWSAQLGGGSPLHFGNGTRLTVT.

The CDR3 DNA is TGTGCCACCAGCAGAGAGGCTGGAAACACCATATATTTT. This encodes CATSREAGNTIYF. The V call is TRBV15, the J call TRBJ1-3, with no clear D. Germline-derived CDR1 and CDR2 are LNHNV and YYDKDF (reference sequence). Between the trimmed V and J ends, which lost 0 bases and 2 bases, there was a span of 2 bases. The CDR3 consists of 13 residues.